These T cell receptor beta chains were read from a single sample in a study of blood T cell repertoires in COVID-19. Here immunoSEQ multiplex PCR was the method, and the copy in TCRdb shows in-frame clones only, minus some. The sample shows 15,000 to 20,000 clones, around 94% of them seen only once. Material for sequencing was peripheral blood. The receptors were gathered from a human donor in a cohort sampled during active COVID-19. CDR3s include the opening cysteine and the closing phenylalanine or tryptophan. Each record gives: J gene, clone size, D gene, V gene, CDR3 DNA, CDR3 protein. The D gene is left open where the match is weak. Clone size is stated in some rows and not others, as once, few, many or a class when expanded.

j_gene: TRBJ2-1; abundance: .; d_gene: TRBD2; v_gene: TRBV9; CDR3nt: TGTGCCAGCAGCGTACGGGGGGAGATCTACAATGAGCAGTTCTTC; CDR3aa: CASSVRGEIYNEQFF
j_gene: TRBJ2-3; abundance: .; d_gene: TRBD2; v_gene: TRBV3-1/TRBV3-2; CDR3nt: TGTGCCAGCAGCCAAGTAGCGGGTCCGACGCAGTATTTT; CDR3aa: CASSQVAGPTQYF
j_gene: TRBJ2-3; abundance: .; d_gene: TRBD1; v_gene: TRBV2; CDR3nt: TGTGCCAGCAGTGGAGAGGGACAGGGACTTACGACGCAGTATTTT; CDR3aa: CASSGEGQGLTTQYF
j_gene: TRBJ1-2; abundance: once; d_gene: TRBD1; v_gene: TRBV4-3; CDR3nt: TGCGCCAGCAGCCAAACAGGGGGCGAGACTAACTATGGCTACACCTTC; CDR3aa: CASSQTGGETNYGYTF
j_gene: TRBJ2-7; abundance: .; d_gene: .; v_gene: TRBV28; CDR3nt: TGTGCCAGCAGTCTACAGGACGGACTAAGTTTTTTCGAGCAGTACTTC; CDR3aa: CASSLQDGLSFFEQYF
j_gene: TRBJ2-1; abundance: .; d_gene: TRBD2; v_gene: TRBV7-2; CDR3nt: TGTGCCAGCAGCCAGACGGGGGGGCCCTACAATGAGCAGTTCTTC; CDR3aa: CASSQTGGPYNEQFF
j_gene: TRBJ1-5; abundance: .; d_gene: TRBD1; v_gene: TRBV18; CDR3nt: TGTGCCAGCTCTAAGGGGGGAGCGGGACAGGGGAATCAGCCCCAGCATTTT; CDR3aa: CASSKGGAGQGNQPQHF
j_gene: TRBJ2-7; abundance: .; d_gene: TRBD2; v_gene: TRBV4-1; CDR3nt: TGCGCCAGCAGCCAAGGACGACTAGCGGGGTCTTACGAGCAGTACTTC; CDR3aa: CASSQGRLAGSYEQYF
j_gene: TRBJ2-1; abundance: .; d_gene: TRBD2; v_gene: TRBV6-2/TRBV6-3; CDR3nt: TGTGCCAGCAGTTACCCTAGCGGGATTGTTGGAGAGCAGTTCTTC; CDR3aa: CASSYPSGIVGEQFF
j_gene: TRBJ1-5; abundance: .; d_gene: TRBD1; v_gene: TRBV10-1; CDR3nt: TGCGCCAGTTTTCCCGGGACAGGGGACAGGCCCCAGCATTTT; CDR3aa: CASFPGTGDRPQHF
j_gene: TRBJ2-3; abundance: .; d_gene: TRBD2; v_gene: TRBV15; CDR3nt: TGTGCCACCAGCAGAGTGGCGGGACTAGCGGGAGCGCAGTATTTT; CDR3aa: CATSRVAGLAGAQYF
j_gene: TRBJ2-7; abundance: few; d_gene: .; v_gene: TRBV3-1/TRBV3-2; CDR3nt: TGTGCCAGCAGCCAAGAAGGGCAGGGGATGTACGAGCAGTACTTC; CDR3aa: CASSQEGQGMYEQYF
j_gene: TRBJ1-1; abundance: .; d_gene: TRBD1; v_gene: TRBV7-3; CDR3nt: TGTGCCAGCAGCCCCCATCCCTTACAGGGGGGCGGCACTGAAGCTTTCTTT; CDR3aa: CASSPHPLQGGGTEAFF
j_gene: TRBJ1-5; abundance: .; d_gene: .; v_gene: TRBV6-6; CDR3nt: TGTGCCAGCAGTTACAGCGACGGACCCCAGCATTTT; CDR3aa: CASSYSDGPQHF
j_gene: TRBJ2-5; abundance: .; d_gene: .; v_gene: TRBV21-1; CDR3nt: TGTGCCAGCAGCAAATCCGGGACTGATCAGACCCAGTACTTC; CDR3aa: CASSKSGTDQTQYF
j_gene: TRBJ2-2; abundance: .; d_gene: TRBD2; v_gene: TRBV4-3; CDR3nt: TGCGCCAGCAGCCAAGTACTAGCGGGAGGGAACGGGGAGCTGTTTTTT; CDR3aa: CASSQVLAGGNGELFF
j_gene: TRBJ1-6; abundance: .; d_gene: TRBD1; v_gene: TRBV30; CDR3nt: TGTGCCTGGAGAGGGACAGGGATAGTGGCACCCCTCCACTTT; CDR3aa: CAWRGTGIVAPLHF
j_gene: TRBJ2-5; abundance: .; d_gene: TRBD1; v_gene: TRBV18; CDR3nt: TGTGCCAGCTCACCACAGGGGGCGACGGAGACCCAGTACTTC; CDR3aa: CASSPQGATETQYF
j_gene: TRBJ1-6; abundance: .; d_gene: TRBD1; v_gene: TRBV11-2; CDR3nt: TGTGCCAGCAGCTCGGGACAGATCGTACCCCTCCACTTT; CDR3aa: CASSSGQIVPLHF
j_gene: TRBJ1-1; abundance: .; d_gene: .; v_gene: TRBV7-9; CDR3nt: TGTGCCAGCAGCCCCGGCACAGGGCCTGAAGCTTTCTTT; CDR3aa: CASSPGTGPEAFF
j_gene: TRBJ2-3; abundance: .; d_gene: .; v_gene: TRBV11-2; CDR3nt: TGTGCCAGCAGCTCCGCCAAAGGGGCCGCACGGGCAGATACGCAGTATTTT; CDR3aa: CASSSAKGAARADTQYF
j_gene: TRBJ2-1; abundance: .; d_gene: .; v_gene: TRBV11-2; CDR3nt: TGTGCCAGCAGCTTGACCCCAACGGGACTCCTCTACAATGAGCAGTTCTTC; CDR3aa: CASSLTPTGLLYNEQFF
j_gene: TRBJ1-1; abundance: .; d_gene: .; v_gene: TRBV5-6; CDR3nt: TGTGCCAGCAGCTTGGATATTGTGGCTACTGAAGCTTTCTTT; CDR3aa: CASSLDIVATEAFF
j_gene: TRBJ2-7; abundance: .; d_gene: TRBD2; v_gene: TRBV19; CDR3nt: TGTGCCAGTACCCCGGGGGGAGGGTACGAGCAGTACTTC; CDR3aa: CASTPGGGYEQYF
j_gene: TRBJ2-5; abundance: .; d_gene: .; v_gene: TRBV6-2/TRBV6-3; CDR3nt: TGTGCCAGCAGTTACTCGCGGGCGGGCCCAGGTGGAGAGACCCAGTACTTC; CDR3aa: CASSYSRAGPGGETQYF
j_gene: TRBJ2-7; abundance: .; d_gene: .; v_gene: TRBV5-4; CDR3nt: TGTGCCAGCAGCTTGGCGCCAGGGGAAACCTACGAGCAGTACTTC; CDR3aa: CASSLAPGETYEQYF
j_gene: TRBJ2-7; abundance: .; d_gene: .; v_gene: TRBV11-3; CDR3nt: TGTGCCAGCAGCTTAGATGCAGGGGACTACGAGCAGTACTTC; CDR3aa: CASSLDAGDYEQYF
j_gene: TRBJ2-3; abundance: .; d_gene: TRBD2; v_gene: TRBV15; CDR3nt: TGTGCCACCAGCAGAGTTAGCGGGAGCGATACGCAGTATTTT; CDR3aa: CATSRVSGSDTQYF
j_gene: TRBJ2-3; abundance: .; d_gene: TRBD2; v_gene: TRBV6-5; CDR3nt: TGTGCCAGCAGCTACCGGACTAGCGGGGTTGGAGATACGCAGTATTTT; CDR3aa: CASSYRTSGVGDTQYF
j_gene: TRBJ2-7; abundance: .; d_gene: .; v_gene: TRBV13; CDR3nt: TGTGCCAGCAGCCTGGGAGGCTCCACCTACGAGCAGTACTTC; CDR3aa: CASSLGGSTYEQYF
j_gene: TRBJ2-5; abundance: .; d_gene: .; v_gene: TRBV19; CDR3nt: TGTGCCAGTAGTATCGTGAGCGGGCAAGAGACCCAGTACTTC; CDR3aa: CASSIVSGQETQYF
j_gene: TRBJ2-1; abundance: .; d_gene: .; v_gene: TRBV7-9; CDR3nt: TGTGCCAGCAGCTTAGGGGGGGGCGGGATTTCCTACAATGAGCAGTTCTTC; CDR3aa: CASSLGGGGISYNEQFF
j_gene: TRBJ1-2; abundance: .; d_gene: TRBD1; v_gene: TRBV23-1; CDR3nt: TGCGCCAGCAAGCTCCGGGACAGGGAAAAATATACTTATGGCTACACCTTC; CDR3aa: CASKLRDREKYTYGYTF
j_gene: TRBJ1-5; abundance: once; d_gene: .; v_gene: TRBV4-1; CDR3nt: TGCGCCAGCAGCAAAGGGAGGAATCAGCCCCAGCATTTT; CDR3aa: CASSKGRNQPQHF
j_gene: TRBJ1-6; abundance: .; d_gene: TRBD1; v_gene: TRBV9; CDR3nt: TGTGCCAGCAGCTCCGGGACAGGGAGCTCCTATAATTCACCCCTCCACTTT; CDR3aa: CASSSGTGSSYNSPLHF
j_gene: TRBJ1-2; abundance: .; d_gene: TRBD1; v_gene: TRBV2; CDR3nt: TGTGCCAGCGTCACGGTCCAGGGGGCTTATGGCTACACCTTC; CDR3aa: CASVTVQGAYGYTF
j_gene: TRBJ2-2; abundance: .; d_gene: TRBD2; v_gene: TRBV9; CDR3nt: TGTGCCAGCAGCGTAGAGGGGGGACTAGCGGGGACCGGGGAGCTGTTTTTT; CDR3aa: CASSVEGGLAGTGELFF
j_gene: TRBJ2-1; abundance: .; d_gene: TRBD2; v_gene: TRBV7-2; CDR3nt: TGTGCCAGCAGCATGACTAGCGGGCTTTACAATGAGCAGTTCTTC; CDR3aa: CASSMTSGLYNEQFF
j_gene: TRBJ2-6; abundance: .; d_gene: .; v_gene: TRBV19; CDR3nt: TGTGCCAGTAGTATCCCAGTGCCTGGGGCCAACGTCCTGACTTTC; CDR3aa: CASSIPVPGANVLTF
j_gene: TRBJ2-1; abundance: .; d_gene: TRBD2; v_gene: TRBV7-2; CDR3nt: TGTGCCAGCAGCTTAGGGTTGGCGGGAGTACATAATGAGCAGTTCTTC; CDR3aa: CASSLGLAGVHNEQFF
j_gene: TRBJ2-1; abundance: .; d_gene: .; v_gene: TRBV11-2; CDR3nt: TGTGCCAGCAGCTTTTACAGTAACAATGAGCAGTTCTTC; CDR3aa: CASSFYSNNEQFF
j_gene: TRBJ1-4; abundance: .; d_gene: .; v_gene: TRBV5-1; CDR3nt: TGCGCCAGCAGTGGGGGGAGAACTAATGAAAAACTGTTTTTT; CDR3aa: CASSGGRTNEKLFF